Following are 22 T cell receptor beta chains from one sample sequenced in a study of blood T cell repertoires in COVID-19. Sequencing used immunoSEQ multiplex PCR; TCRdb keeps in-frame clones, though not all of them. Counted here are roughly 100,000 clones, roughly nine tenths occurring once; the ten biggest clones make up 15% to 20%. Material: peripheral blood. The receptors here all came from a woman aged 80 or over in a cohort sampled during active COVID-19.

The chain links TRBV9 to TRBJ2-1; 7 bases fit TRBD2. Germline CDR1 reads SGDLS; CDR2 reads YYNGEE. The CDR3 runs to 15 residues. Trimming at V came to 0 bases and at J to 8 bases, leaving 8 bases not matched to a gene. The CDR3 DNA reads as TGTGCCAGCAGCGTAGGCGTTAGCGGGTTCGATGAGCAGTTCTTC. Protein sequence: CASSVGVSGFDEQFF.

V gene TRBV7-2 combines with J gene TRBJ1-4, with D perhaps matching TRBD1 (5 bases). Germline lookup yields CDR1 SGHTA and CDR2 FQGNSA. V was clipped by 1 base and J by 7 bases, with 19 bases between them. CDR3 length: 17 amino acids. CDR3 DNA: TGTGCCAGCAGCTTAGGGTCCAGGGAGGGGTTTGGTGAAAAACTGTTTTTT. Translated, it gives CASSLGSREGFGEKLFF.

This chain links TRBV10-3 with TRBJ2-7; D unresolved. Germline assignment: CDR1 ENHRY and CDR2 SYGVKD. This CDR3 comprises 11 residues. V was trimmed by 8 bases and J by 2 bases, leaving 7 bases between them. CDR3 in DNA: TGTGCCATCCGAGATGCCTACGAGCAGTACTTC. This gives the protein CAIRDAYEQYF.

CDR3 sequence (DNA): TGCGCCAGCAGCTTGGAAGCGGGCAGGACGGAGGGCTACACCTTC. This encodes CASSLEAGRTEGYTF. The chain joins TRBV5-1 to TRBJ1-2; D remains unclear. The germline CDR1 and CDR2 sequences are SGHRS and YFSETQ. The length of the CDR3 is 15 residues. Trimming pared 0 bases from V and 8 bases from J, leaving 17 bases between.

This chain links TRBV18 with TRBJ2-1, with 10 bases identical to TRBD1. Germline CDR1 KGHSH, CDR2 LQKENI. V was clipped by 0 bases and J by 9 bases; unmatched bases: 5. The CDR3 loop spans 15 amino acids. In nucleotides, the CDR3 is TGTGCCAGCTCACCACCATCGACAGGGGGCGTTGAGCAGTTCTTC. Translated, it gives CASSPPSTGGVEQFF. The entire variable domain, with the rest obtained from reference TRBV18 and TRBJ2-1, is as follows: NAGVMQNPRHLVRRRGQEARLRCSPMKGHSHVYWYRQLPEEGLKFMVYLQKENIIDESGMPKERFSAEFPKEGPSILRIQQVVRGDSAAYFCASSPPSTGGVEQFFGPGTRLTVL.

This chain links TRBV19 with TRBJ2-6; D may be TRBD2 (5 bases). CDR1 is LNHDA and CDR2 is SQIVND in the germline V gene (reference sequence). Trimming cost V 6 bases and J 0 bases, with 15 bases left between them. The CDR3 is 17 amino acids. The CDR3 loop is CASRLRASHSGANVLTF. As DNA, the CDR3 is TGTGCCAGTAGGTTGAGGGCGTCCCACTCTGGGGCCAACGTCCTGACTTTC.

The CDR3 DNA sequence: TGTGCCAGCAGCCAAGTGGGACAGGGGGCGCATACCCAGCAGTACTTC. It codes for CASSQVGQGAHTQQYF. This chain joins TRBV3-1 (or the pseudogene TRBV3-2) and TRBJ2-7; TRBD1 agrees at 12 bases. The trim removed 1 base at V and 8 bases at J, leaving 9 bases unmatched. The CDR3 runs 16 residues. CDR1 is LGHDT and CDR2 is YNNKEL in the germline V gene (reference sequence).

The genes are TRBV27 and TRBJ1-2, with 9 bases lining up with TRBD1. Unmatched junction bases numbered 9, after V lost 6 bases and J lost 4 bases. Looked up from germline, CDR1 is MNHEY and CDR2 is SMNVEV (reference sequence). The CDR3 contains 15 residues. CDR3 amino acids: CASSPGQGFVYGYTF. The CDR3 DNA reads TGTGCCAGCAGCCCGGGACAGGGATTCGTCTATGGCTACACCTTC.

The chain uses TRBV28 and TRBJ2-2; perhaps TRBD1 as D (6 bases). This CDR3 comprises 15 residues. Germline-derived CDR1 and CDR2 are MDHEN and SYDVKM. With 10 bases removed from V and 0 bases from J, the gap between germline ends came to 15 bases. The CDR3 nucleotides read TGTGCCACCTACCGACAGGACGCGAACACCGGGGAGCTGTTTTTT. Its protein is CATYRQDANTGELFF.

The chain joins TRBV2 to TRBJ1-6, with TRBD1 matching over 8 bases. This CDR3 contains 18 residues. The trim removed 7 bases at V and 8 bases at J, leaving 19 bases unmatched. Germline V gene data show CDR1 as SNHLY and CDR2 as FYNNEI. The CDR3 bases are TGTGCCAGCACCCCCCGGACAGGGAGGCTCACCTCTTATTCACCCCTCCACTTT. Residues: CASTPRTGRLTSYSPLHF. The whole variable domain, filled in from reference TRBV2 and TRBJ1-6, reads EPEVTQTPSHQVTQMGQEVILRCVPISNHLYFYWYRQILGQKVEFLVSFYNNEISEKSEIFDDQFSVERPDGSNFTLKIRSTKLEDSAMYFCASTPRTGRLTSYSPLHFGNGTRLTVT.

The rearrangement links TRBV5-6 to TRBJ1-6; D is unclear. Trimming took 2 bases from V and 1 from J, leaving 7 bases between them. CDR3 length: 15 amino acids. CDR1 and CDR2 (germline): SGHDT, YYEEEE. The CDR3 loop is CASSFRESYNSPLHF. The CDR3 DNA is TGTGCCAGCAGCTTCCGGGAATCCTATAATTCACCCCTCCACTTT.

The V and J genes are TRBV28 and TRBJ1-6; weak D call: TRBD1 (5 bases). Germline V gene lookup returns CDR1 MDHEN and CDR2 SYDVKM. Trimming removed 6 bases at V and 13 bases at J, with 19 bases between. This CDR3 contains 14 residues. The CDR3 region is CASRNAGGGEPLHF. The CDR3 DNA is TGTGCCAGCAGAAATGCGGGGGGTGGAGAGCCCCTCCACTTT.

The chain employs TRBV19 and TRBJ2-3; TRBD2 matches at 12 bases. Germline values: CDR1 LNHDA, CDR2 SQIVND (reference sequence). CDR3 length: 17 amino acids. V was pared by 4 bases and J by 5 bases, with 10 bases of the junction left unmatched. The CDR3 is CASSTHASGGAGDTQYF. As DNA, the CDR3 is TGTGCCAGTAGTACCCACGCTAGCGGGGGGGCTGGAGATACGCAGTATTTT.

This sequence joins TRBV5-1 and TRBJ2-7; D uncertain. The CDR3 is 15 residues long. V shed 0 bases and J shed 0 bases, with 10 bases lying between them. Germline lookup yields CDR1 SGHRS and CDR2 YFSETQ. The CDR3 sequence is CASSLVAGVSYEQYF. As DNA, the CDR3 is TGCGCCAGCAGCTTGGTTGCCGGAGTCTCCTACGAGCAGTACTTC. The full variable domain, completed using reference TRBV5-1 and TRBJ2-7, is KAGVTQTPRYLIKTRGQQVTLSCSPISGHRSVSWYQQTPGQGLQFLFEYFSETQRNKGNFPGRFSGRQFSNSRSEMNVSTLELGDSALYLCASSLVAGVSYEQYFGPGTRLTVT.

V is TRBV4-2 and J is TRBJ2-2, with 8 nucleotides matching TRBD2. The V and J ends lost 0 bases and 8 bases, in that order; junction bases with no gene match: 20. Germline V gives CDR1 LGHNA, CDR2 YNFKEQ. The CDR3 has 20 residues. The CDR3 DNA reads TGTGCCAGCAGCCAAGATCCAGTAGGTAGCGGGGCAACGAGGATAGGGGAGCTGTTTTTT. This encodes CASSQDPVGSGATRIGELFF.

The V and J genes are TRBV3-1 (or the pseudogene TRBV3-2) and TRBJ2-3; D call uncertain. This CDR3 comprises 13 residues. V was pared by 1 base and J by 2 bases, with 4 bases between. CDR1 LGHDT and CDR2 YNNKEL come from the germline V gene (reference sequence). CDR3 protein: CASSQVYTDTQYF. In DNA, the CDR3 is TGTGCCAGCAGCCAAGTTTACACAGATACGCAGTATTTT.

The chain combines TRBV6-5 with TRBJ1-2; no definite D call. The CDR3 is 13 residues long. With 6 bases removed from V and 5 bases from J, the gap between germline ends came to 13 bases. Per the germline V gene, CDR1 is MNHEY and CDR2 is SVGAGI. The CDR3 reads CASSSSGPYGYTF. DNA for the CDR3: TGTGCCAGCAGCAGTTCAGGCCCATATGGCTACACCTTC.

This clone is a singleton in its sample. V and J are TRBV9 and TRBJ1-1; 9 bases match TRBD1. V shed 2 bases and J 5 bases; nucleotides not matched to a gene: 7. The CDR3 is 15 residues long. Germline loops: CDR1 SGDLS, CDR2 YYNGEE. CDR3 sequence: CASSVTDRGSTEAFF. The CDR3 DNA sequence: TGTGCCAGCAGCGTGACCGACAGGGGGAGTACTGAAGCTTTCTTT.

CDR3 protein: CAISDQTGHYGYTF. CDR3 nucleotide sequence: TGTGCCATCAGTGACCAGACAGGGCACTATGGCTACACCTTC. This rearrangement joins TRBV10-3 to TRBJ1-2; TRBD1 matches 7 bases. CDR3 length: 14 amino acids. V shed 3 bases, J shed 3 bases, and the junction held 4 bases outside the gene matches. Germline CDR1 is ENHRY and CDR2 is SYGVKD.

The CDR3 sequence is CASSLLVEGEQFF. In DNA form, the CDR3 reads TGCGCCAGCAGCTTGTTAGTGGAGGGCGAGCAGTTCTTC. The genes are TRBV5-1 and TRBJ2-1; D possibly corresponds to TRBD2 (6 bases). CDR1 and CDR2 from the germline V gene are SGHRS and YFSETQ. The CDR3 extends over 13 amino acids. Trimming pared 1 base from V and 10 bases from J, leaving 12 bases between.

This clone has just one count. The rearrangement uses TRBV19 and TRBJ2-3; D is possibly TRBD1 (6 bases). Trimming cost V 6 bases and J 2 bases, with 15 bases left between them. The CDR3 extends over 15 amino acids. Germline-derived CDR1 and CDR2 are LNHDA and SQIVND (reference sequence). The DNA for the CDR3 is TGTGCCAGTAGCACCACAGGGTTTTACACAGATACGCAGTATTTT. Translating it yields CASSTTGFYTDTQYF.

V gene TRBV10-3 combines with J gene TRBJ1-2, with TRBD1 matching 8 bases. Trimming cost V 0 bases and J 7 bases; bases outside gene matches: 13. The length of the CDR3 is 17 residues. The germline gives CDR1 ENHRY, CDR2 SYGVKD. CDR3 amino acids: CAISESRPSGGDSGYTF. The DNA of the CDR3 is TGTGCCATCAGTGAGTCAAGGCCTTCAGGGGGCGATTCTGGCTACACCTTC.